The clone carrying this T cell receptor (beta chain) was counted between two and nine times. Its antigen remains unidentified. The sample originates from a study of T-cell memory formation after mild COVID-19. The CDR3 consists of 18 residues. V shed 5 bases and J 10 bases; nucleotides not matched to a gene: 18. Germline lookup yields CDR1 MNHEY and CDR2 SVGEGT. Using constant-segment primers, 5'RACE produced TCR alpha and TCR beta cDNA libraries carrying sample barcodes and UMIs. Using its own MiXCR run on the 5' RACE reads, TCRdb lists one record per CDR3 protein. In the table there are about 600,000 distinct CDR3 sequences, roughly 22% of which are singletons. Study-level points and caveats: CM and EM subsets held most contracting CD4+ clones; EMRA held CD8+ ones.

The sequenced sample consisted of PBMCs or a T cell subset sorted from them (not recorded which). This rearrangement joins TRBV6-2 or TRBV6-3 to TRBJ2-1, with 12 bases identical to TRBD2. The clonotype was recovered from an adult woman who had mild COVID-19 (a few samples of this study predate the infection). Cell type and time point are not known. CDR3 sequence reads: CASSTATGLAGGPREQFF. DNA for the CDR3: TGTGCCAGCAGTACAGCTACGGGGCTAGCGGGAGGGCCACGGGAGCAGTTCTTC.